A single sample gave rise to the 14 T cell receptor beta chains below, sequenced in a study of CD8 T cells in ankylosing spondylitis (dated by TCRdb to 2017 to 2019). The library was produced with 5' RACE. TCRdb shows the sequencer as Illumina HiSeq 2500. TCRdb reprocessed the public reads (quality trimming at Q25 with fastp, clone calling with MiXCR) and kept in-frame beta chains. Every CDR3 protein is listed once, alongside the most common genes and DNA of its rows. This sample comprises 310,000 or so distinct CDR3 sequences, approximately 20% of them detected only once. About 8.2% of the sample lies in the top ten. Sequenced: blood, either unsorted or a sorted T cell fraction (not recorded which). The source is a male donor with ankylosing spondylitis or in good health (not recorded which).

This clonotype occurred a few times. The J gene is TRBJ2-3, the V gene TRBV4-2; D is undetermined. CDR3 size: 13 residues. Germline V lookup: CDR1 LGHNA, CDR2 YNFKEQ. V lost 3 bases, J lost 5 bases, and 9 bases lay in between. CDR3 sequence reads: CASSQAPRDTQYF. The CDR3 DNA sequence: TGTGCCAGCAGCCAGGCCCCCCGAGATACGCAGTATTTT.

V usage is TRBV5-1 and J usage is TRBJ2-2; possible D gene TRBD2, 5 bases. The CDR3 extends over 14 amino acids. Germline CDR1 is SGHRS and CDR2 is YFSETQ. The V gene lost 4 bases and the J gene lost 7 bases, with 14 bases spanning the gap. The CDR3 region is CASSAGPSGGELFF. CDR3 sequence (DNA): TGCGCCAGCAGCGCGGGTCCTTCGGGCGGGGAGCTGTTTTTT.

This clonotype was seen a handful of times. The J gene is TRBJ1-2, the V gene TRBV15; D is unclear. Germline V CDR1 and CDR2: LNHNV, YYDKDF (reference sequence). Trimming removed 1 base from V and 6 bases from J, with 9 bases in between. The CDR3 loop spans 13 amino acids. In nucleotides, the CDR3 is TGTGCCACCAGCAGAGGAGGGTCGGATGGCTACACCTTC. It codes for CATSRGGSDGYTF.

This clonotype was recorded at least ten times. The chain is built from TRBV9 and TRBJ2-1; D gene unclear. The CDR3 covers 16 residues. V dropped 3 bases and J dropped 5 bases, with 18 bases sitting between them. Germline CDR1 SGDLS, CDR2 YYNGEE. In nucleotides, the CDR3 is TGTGCCAGCAGCGGGAGTCCCCGGCGGATGGACAATGAGCAGTTCTTC. It specifies CASSGSPRRMDNEQFF. The full variable domain, its missing parts supplied by reference TRBV9 and TRBJ2-1, is DSGVTQTPKHLITATGQRVTLRCSPRSGDLSVYWYQQSLDQGLQFLIQYYNGEERAKGNILERFSAQQFPDLHSELNLSSLELGDSALYFCASSGSPRRMDNEQFFGPGTRLTVL.

This clonotype was observed a few times. The V gene is TRBV5-5, the J gene TRBJ2-7; tentatively, D is TRBD1 (6 bases). V dropped 5 bases and J dropped 4 bases, with 16 bases sitting between them. The CDR3 extends over 14 amino acids. Germline CDR1 SGHKS, CDR2 YYEKEE (reference sequence). The CDR3 sequence is CASRLYWGQYEQYV. The CDR3 region has the DNA TGTGCCAGCAGGCTGTACTGGGGGCAGTACGAGCAGTACGTC.

V is TRBV29-1 and J is TRBJ2-3; 7 nucleotides match TRBD1. Trimming took 7 bases from V and 1 from J; bases not matched to a gene: 2. The CDR3 extends over 12 amino acids. The germline V gene encodes CDR1 SQVTM and CDR2 ANQGSEA. CDR3 sequence: CSADRGTDTQYF. CDR3 coding DNA: TGCAGCGCAGACAGGGGCACAGATACGCAGTATTTT.

The chain uses TRBV5-1 and TRBJ2-7; D not certain. Trimming took off 0 bases at V and 1 base at J, with 8 bases between the two ends. The CDR3 is 14 residues long. Germline-derived CDR1 and CDR2 are SGHRS and YFSETQ. CDR3 loop: CASSLAVGSYEQYV. The CDR3 coding sequence is TGCGCCAGCAGCTTGGCCGTCGGGTCCTACGAGCAGTACGTC.

This clonotype was counted between two and nine times. The J gene is TRBJ2-1, the V gene TRBV7-2; D is unclear. This CDR3 has 12 residues. Germline V gene sequence: CDR1 SGHTA, CDR2 FQGNSA. V lost 5 bases to trimming and J lost 3 bases, with 5 bases between them. This CDR3 is CASSTDYNEQFF. The CDR3 DNA follows: TGTGCCAGCAGCACCGACTACAATGAGCAGTTCTTC.

This clonotype was counted at least ten times. The rearrangement uses TRBV20-1 and TRBJ2-3; possible D gene TRBD2, 6 bases. Germline V lookup: CDR1 DFQATT, CDR2 SNEGSKA (reference sequence). The V end lost 3 bases, the J end lost 1 base, and 11 bases lay between the germline ends. This CDR3 has 14 amino acids. CDR3 protein: CSASPSGRTDTQYF. CDR3 nucleotides: TGCAGTGCTAGTCCCAGCGGGCGCACAGATACGCAGTATTTT.

V gene TRBV7-9 combines with J gene TRBJ2-1; D gene ambiguous. Germline V gene data show CDR1 as SEHNR and CDR2 as FQNEAQ (reference sequence). This CDR3 spans 12 amino acids. V lost 4 bases and J lost 9, with 10 bases in between. This chain's CDR3 is CASSSLIGEQFF. The CDR3, as DNA: TGTGCCAGCAGCTCTCTAATCGGTGAGCAGTTCTTC.

The rearrangement joins TRBV20-1 to TRBJ1-5; 7 bases match TRBD1. V lost 4 bases, J lost 5 bases, and 2 bases stayed unmatched. This CDR3 has 12 residues. CDR1 is DFQATT and CDR2 is SNEGSKA in the germline V gene (reference sequence). CDR3 residues: CSANQGDQPQHF. DNA for the CDR3: TGCAGTGCTAACCAGGGGGATCAGCCCCAGCATTTT.

The J gene is TRBJ2-7, the V gene TRBV27; 8 nucleotides align to TRBD1. The CDR3 length is 16 residues. V lost 6 bases, J lost 0 bases, and 10 bases stayed unmatched. Germline V CDR1 and CDR2: MNHEY, SMNVEV (reference sequence). The CDR3 DNA reads TGTGCCAGCAGGGGGTACTCAGGGGGCCTCTCCTACGAGCAGTACGTC. Its translation is CASRGYSGGLSYEQYV.

The table lists this clonotype with many counts. V gene TRBV29-1 combines with J gene TRBJ1-1; TRBD1 matches at 11 bases. CDR1 and CDR2 from the germline V gene are SQVTM and ANQGSEA. The CDR3 totals 14 residues. V lost 3 bases and J lost 4; bases outside the gene matches: 4. CDR3 in amino acids: CSVEAGTGGTEAFF. As DNA, the CDR3 is TGCAGCGTTGAGGCTGGGACAGGGGGCACTGAAGCTTTCTTT.

This clonotype was seen a handful of times. The chain has TRBV12-3 or TRBV12-4 and TRBJ1-1; D remains ambiguous. Trimming took off 5 bases at V and 11 bases at J, with 12 bases between the two ends. This CDR3 is 11 amino acids long. CDR3 in amino acids: CASSLVGKAFF. The CDR3 DNA reads as TGTGCCAGCAGTCTGGTGGGGAAGGCTTTCTTT.